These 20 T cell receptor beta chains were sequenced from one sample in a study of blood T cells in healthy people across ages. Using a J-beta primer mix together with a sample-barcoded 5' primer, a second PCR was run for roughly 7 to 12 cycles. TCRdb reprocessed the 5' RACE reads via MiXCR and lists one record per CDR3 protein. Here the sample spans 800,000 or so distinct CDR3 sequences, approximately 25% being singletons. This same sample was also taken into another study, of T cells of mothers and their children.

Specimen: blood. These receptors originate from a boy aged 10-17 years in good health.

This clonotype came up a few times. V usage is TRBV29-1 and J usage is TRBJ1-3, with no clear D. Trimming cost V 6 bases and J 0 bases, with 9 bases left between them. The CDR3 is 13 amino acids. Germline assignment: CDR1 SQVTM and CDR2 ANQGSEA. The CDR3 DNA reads TGCAGCGTCCCAGGAGTCTCTGGAAACACCATATATTTT. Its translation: CSVPGVSGNTIYF.

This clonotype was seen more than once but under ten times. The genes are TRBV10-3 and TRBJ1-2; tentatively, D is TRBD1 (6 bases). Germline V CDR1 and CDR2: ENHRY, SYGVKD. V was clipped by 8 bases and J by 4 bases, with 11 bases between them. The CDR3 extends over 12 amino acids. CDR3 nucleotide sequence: TGTGCCATCGAGGGGGGCGGCTATGGCTACACCTTC. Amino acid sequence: CAIEGGGYGYTF.

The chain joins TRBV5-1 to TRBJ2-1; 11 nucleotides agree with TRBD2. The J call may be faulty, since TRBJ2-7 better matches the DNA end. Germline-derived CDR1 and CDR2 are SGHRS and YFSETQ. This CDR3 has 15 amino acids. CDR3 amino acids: CASREGLAVSYEQYF. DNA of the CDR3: TGCGCCAGCAGAGAGGGACTAGCGGTTTCCTACGAGCAGTACTTC.

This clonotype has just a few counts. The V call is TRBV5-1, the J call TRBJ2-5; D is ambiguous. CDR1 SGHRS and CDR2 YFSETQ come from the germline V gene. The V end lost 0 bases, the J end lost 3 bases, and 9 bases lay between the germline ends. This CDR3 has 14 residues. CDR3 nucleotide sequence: TGCGCCAGCAGCTTGGACACGGATGAAGAGACCCAGTACTTC. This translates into CASSLDTDEETQYF.

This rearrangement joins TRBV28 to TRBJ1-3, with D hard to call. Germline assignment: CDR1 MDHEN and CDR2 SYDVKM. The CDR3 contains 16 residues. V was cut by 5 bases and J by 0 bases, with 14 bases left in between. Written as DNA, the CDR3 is TGTGCCAGCAGTCGACCCTTCCAACCCTCTGGAAACACCATATATTTT. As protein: CASSRPFQPSGNTIYF.

CDR3 loop: CATSPDNQETQYF. CDR3 bases: TGTGCCACCAGTCCTGATAACCAAGAGACCCAGTACTTC. This rearrangement joins TRBV24-1 to TRBJ2-5, with D uncertain. This CDR3 has 13 amino acids. Germline CDR1 KGHDR, CDR2 SFDVKD. The V end was cut by 6 bases, the J end by 0 bases, with 7 bases between.

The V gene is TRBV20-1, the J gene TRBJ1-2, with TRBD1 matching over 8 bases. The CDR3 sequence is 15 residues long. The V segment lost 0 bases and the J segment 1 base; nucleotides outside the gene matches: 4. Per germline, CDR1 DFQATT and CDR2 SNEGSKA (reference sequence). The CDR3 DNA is TGCAGTGCTAGAGATTTACAGGGGGGTAACTATGGCTACACCTTC. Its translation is CSARDLQGGNYGYTF.

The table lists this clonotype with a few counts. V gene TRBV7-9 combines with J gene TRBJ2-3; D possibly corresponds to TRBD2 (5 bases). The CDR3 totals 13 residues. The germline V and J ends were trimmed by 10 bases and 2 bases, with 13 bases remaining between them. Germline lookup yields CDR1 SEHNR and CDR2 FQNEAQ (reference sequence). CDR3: CATIGRDTDTQYF. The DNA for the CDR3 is TGTGCCACAATAGGACGGGACACAGATACGCAGTATTTT.

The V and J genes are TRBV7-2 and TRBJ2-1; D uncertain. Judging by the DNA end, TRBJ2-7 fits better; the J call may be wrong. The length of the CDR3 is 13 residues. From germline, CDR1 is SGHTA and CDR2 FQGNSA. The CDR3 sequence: CASSKSRLYEQYF. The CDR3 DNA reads TGTGCCAGCAGCAAAAGCCGGCTATACGAGCAGTACTTC.

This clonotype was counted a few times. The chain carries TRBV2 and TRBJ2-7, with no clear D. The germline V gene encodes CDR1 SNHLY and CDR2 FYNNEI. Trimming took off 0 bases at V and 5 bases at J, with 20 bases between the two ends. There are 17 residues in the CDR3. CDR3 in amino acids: CASSEARKVELGHEQYF. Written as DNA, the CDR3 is TGTGCCAGCAGTGAAGCGCGTAAGGTGGAGCTTGGCCACGAGCAGTACTTC. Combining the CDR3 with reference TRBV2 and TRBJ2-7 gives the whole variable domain EPEVTQTPSHQVTQMGQEVILRCVPISNHLYFYWYRQILGQKVEFLVSFYNNEISEKSEIFDDQFSVERPDGSNFTLKIRSTKLEDSAMYFCASSEARKVELGHEQYFGPGTRLTVT.

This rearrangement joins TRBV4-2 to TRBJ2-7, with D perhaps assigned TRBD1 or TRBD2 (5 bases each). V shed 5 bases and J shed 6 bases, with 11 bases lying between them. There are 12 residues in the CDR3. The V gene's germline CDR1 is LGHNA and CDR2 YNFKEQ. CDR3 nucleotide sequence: TGTGCCAGCAGCATAATCGGGGCCGAGCAGTACTTC. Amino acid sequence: CASSIIGAEQYF.

CDR3 sequence (DNA): TGCGCCAGCAGCCAAGCTGACAGTGCTGCCTACAATGAGCAGTTCTTC. Protein: CASSQADSAAYNEQFF. The rearrangement joins TRBV4-3 to TRBJ2-1; a possible D gene is TRBD1 (5 bases). This CDR3 is built from 16 residues. Germline loops: CDR1 LGHNA, CDR2 YSLEER. V was cut by 1 base and J by 2 bases, with 12 bases left in between.

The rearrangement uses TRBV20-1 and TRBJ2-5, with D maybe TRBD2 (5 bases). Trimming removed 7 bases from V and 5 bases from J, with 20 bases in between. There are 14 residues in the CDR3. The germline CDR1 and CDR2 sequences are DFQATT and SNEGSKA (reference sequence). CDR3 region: CSVPSGRAEETQYF. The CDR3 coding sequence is TGCAGTGTCCCGAGCGGCCGGGCGGAGGAGACCCAGTACTTC.

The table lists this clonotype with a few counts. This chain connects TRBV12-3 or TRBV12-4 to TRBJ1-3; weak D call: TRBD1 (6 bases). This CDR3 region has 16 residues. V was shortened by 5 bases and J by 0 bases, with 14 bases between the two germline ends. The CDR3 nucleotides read TGTGCCAGCAGTCGGCGACAGGAGAGCTCTGGAAACACCATATATTTT. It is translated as CASSRRQESSGNTIYF.

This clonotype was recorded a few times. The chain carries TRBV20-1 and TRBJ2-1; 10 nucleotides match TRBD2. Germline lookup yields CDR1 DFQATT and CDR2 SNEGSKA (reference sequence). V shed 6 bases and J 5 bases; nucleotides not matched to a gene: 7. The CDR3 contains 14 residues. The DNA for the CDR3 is TGCAGTGCCCAGGGACTAGCGAGTCACAATGAGCAGTTCTTC. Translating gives CSAQGLASHNEQFF.

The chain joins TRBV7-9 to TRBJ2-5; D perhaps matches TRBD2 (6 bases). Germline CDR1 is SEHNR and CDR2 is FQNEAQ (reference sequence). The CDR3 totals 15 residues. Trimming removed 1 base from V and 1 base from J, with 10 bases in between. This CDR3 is CASSLVFGGQETQYF. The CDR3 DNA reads TGTGCCAGCAGCTTAGTTTTCGGGGGCCAAGAGACCCAGTACTTC.

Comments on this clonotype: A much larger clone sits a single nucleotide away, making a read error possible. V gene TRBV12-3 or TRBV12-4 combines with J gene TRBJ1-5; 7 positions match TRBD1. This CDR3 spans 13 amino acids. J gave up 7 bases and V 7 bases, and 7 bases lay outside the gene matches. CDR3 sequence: CASTWDSGQPQHF. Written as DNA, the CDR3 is TGTGCCAGCACTTGGGACAGTGGACAGCCCCAGCATTTT.

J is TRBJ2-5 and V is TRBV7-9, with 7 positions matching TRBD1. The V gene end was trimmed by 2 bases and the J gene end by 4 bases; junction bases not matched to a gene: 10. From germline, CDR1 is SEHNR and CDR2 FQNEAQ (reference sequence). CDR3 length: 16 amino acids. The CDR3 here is CASSLLQGQLGETQYF. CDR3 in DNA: TGTGCCAGCAGCTTATTACAGGGACAGCTGGGAGAGACCCAGTACTTC.

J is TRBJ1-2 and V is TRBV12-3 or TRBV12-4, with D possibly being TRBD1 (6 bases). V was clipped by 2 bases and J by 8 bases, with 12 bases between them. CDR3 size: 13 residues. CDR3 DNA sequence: TGTGCCAGCAGTTTACCACAGGGTGCAGGCTACACCTTC. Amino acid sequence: CASSLPQGAGYTF.

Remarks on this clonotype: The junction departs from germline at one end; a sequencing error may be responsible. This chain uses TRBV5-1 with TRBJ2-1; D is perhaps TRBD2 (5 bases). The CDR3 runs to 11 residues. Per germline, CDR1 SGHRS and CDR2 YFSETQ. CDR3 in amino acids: CAGSLGGEQFF. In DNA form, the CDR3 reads TGCGCCGGCAGCTTAGGCGGGGAGCAGTTCTTC.